This entry lists 21 T cell receptor beta chains sequenced from one sample in a study of blood T cell repertoires in COVID-19. Generated by immunoSEQ multiplex PCR, the TCRdb table keeps only in-frame clones and is missing some. The sample records 300,000 to 400,000 clones, around 85% being singletons. The sample consisted of PBMCs or T cells enriched from blood (not recorded which). The receptors derive from a woman aged 40-49 years with acute COVID-19.

The V and J genes are TRBV27 and TRBJ2-5; 8 bases map to TRBD1. The CDR3 spans 14 residues. Trimming at V came to 7 bases and at J to 4 bases, leaving 8 bases not matched to a gene. Looked up from germline, CDR1 is MNHEY and CDR2 is SMNVEV (reference sequence). The CDR3 protein is CASMFQGAGETQYF. In nucleotides, the CDR3 is TGTGCCAGCATGTTTCAGGGGGCGGGAGAGACCCAGTACTTC.

V gene TRBV11-1 combines with J gene TRBJ2-5, with 10 positions matching TRBD1. V was clipped by 5 bases and J by 5 bases; unmatched bases: 5. CDR1 and CDR2 from the germline V gene are SGHAT and FQDESV (reference sequence). The CDR3 totals 14 residues. The CDR3 loop is CASSPGQGTETQYF. Written as DNA, the CDR3 is TGTGCCAGCAGCCCGGGACAGGGGACTGAGACCCAGTACTTC.

The chain links TRBV7-9 to TRBJ1-3; perhaps TRBD1 as D (5 bases). V lost 5 bases, J lost 0 bases, and 14 bases lay in between. Germline values: CDR1 SEHNR, CDR2 FQNEAQ (reference sequence). The CDR3 length is 16 residues. As DNA, the CDR3 is TGTGCCAGCAGCCTGAGGACACCATCCTCTGGAAACACCATATATTTT. This codes for CASSLRTPSSGNTIYF.

This chain joins TRBV28 and TRBJ2-7; D is possibly TRBD1 (7 bases). Per the germline V gene, CDR1 is MDHEN and CDR2 is SYDVKM. This CDR3 has 14 residues. The germline V and J ends were trimmed by 6 bases and 6 bases, with 18 bases remaining between them. The CDR3 DNA reads as TGTGCCAGCAGCTTGGACAGGAGGGCCTTCGAGCAGTACTTC. Protein product: CASSLDRRAFEQYF.

The chain links TRBV5-1 to TRBJ2-5; 9 positions match TRBD2. The V segment lost 2 bases and the J segment 5 bases; nucleotides outside the gene matches: 7. The CDR3 extends over 15 amino acids. Germline CDR1 and CDR2: SGHRS and YFSETQ. The CDR3 is CASSLVAGEGETQYF. The CDR3 nucleotides read TGCGCCAGCAGCTTAGTAGCGGGAGAAGGCGAGACCCAGTACTTC.

This clone is a singleton in its sample. The CDR3 DNA reads as TGTGCCAGCAGCCCAAATACAGCCTACAATGAGCAGTTCTTC. It is translated as CASSPNTAYNEQFF. The chain carries TRBV7-9 and TRBJ2-1; D not certain. The CDR3 runs to 14 residues. V was clipped by 5 bases and J by 2 bases, with 10 bases between them. In germline, CDR1 is SEHNR, CDR2 FQNEAQ (reference sequence).

V usage is TRBV4-2 and J usage is TRBJ1-2; 7 bases match TRBD1. The V gene end was trimmed by 4 bases and the J gene end by 8 bases; junction bases not matched to a gene: 16. The germline CDR1 and CDR2 sequences are LGHNA and YNFKEQ. The CDR3 has 16 amino acids. CDR3 DNA: TGTGCCAGCAGCCCGGAAAGCCATATCGGGGGACAGGGCTACACCTTC. Protein product: CASSPESHIGGQGYTF.

The chain carries TRBV19 and TRBJ1-2, with TRBD1 matching 9 bases. Trimming removed 5 bases from V and 1 base from J; junction bases left unmatched: 2. The CDR3 extends over 14 amino acids. Looked up from germline, CDR1 is LNHDA and CDR2 is SQIVND (reference sequence). The CDR3 bases are TGTGCCAGTAGTCAGGACAGGGGTAACTATGGCTACACCTTC. Amino acid sequence: CASSQDRGNYGYTF. The whole variable domain, remainder taken from reference TRBV19 and TRBJ1-2, is DGGITQSPKYLFRKEGQNVTLSCEQNLNHDAMYWYRQDPGQGLRLIYYSQIVNDFQKGDIAEGYSVSREKKESFPLTVTSAQKNPTAFYLCASSQDRGNYGYTFGSGTRLTVV.

This rearrangement joins TRBV19 to TRBJ1-3; 7 bases map to TRBD1. The germline V gene has CDR1 LNHDA and CDR2 SQIVND (reference sequence). The V and J ends lost 7 bases and 3 bases, in that order; junction bases with no gene match: 12. This CDR3 comprises 16 residues. The CDR3 bases are TGTGCCAGTACTCTCGACAGGGCTCGAAGTGGAAACACCATATATTTT. It encodes CASTLDRARSGNTIYF.

This chain links TRBV12-3 or TRBV12-4 with TRBJ1-2, with D hard to call. The CDR3 spans 12 residues. Trimming took 8 bases from V and 6 from J, leaving 13 bases between them. The CDR3: CASRRSPDGYTF. The CDR3 bases are TGTGCCAGCCGTAGAAGCCCGGATGGCTACACCTTC.

The sample holds one count of this clone. The V gene is TRBV27, the J gene TRBJ2-1, with TRBD2 as a possible D gene (5 bases). The length of the CDR3 is 17 residues. The germline V gene encodes CDR1 MNHEY and CDR2 SMNVEV (reference sequence). Trimming removed 4 bases at V and 4 bases at J, with 20 bases between. The CDR3 protein is CASSSGQPGIKYNEQFF. The CDR3 DNA reads TGTGCCAGCAGTTCAGGTCAACCCGGGATCAAATACAATGAGCAGTTCTTC.

The chain links TRBV28 to TRBJ1-5; 8 nucleotides match TRBD1. Germline V gene sequence: CDR1 MDHEN, CDR2 SYDVKM. V lost 6 bases to trimming and J lost 0 bases; unmatched junction nucleotides: 7. CDR3 size: 16 residues. The CDR3: CASRVRTGTSNQPQHF. The CDR3 DNA follows: TGTGCCAGCAGGGTACGGACAGGGACTAGCAATCAGCCCCAGCATTTT. The full variable domain, its missing parts supplied by reference TRBV28 and TRBJ1-5, is DVKVTQSSRYLVKRTGEKVFLECVQDMDHENMFWYRQDPGLGLRLIYFSYDVKMKEKGDIPEGYSVSREKKERFSLILESASTNQTSMYLCASRVRTGTSNQPQHFGDGTRLSIL.

This clone was found once. This sequence joins TRBV5-1 and TRBJ1-2; 10 positions agree with TRBD1. The germline gives CDR1 SGHRS, CDR2 YFSETQ. The junction had 12 bases not matched to a gene; V was cut back by 7 bases and J by 6 bases. This CDR3 spans 15 amino acids. CDR3 residues: CASQSGTGDGHGYTF. The CDR3 DNA reads as TGCGCCAGCCAGAGTGGGACAGGGGACGGGCATGGCTACACCTTC.

The J gene is TRBJ2-3, the V gene TRBV5-6, with 8 positions matching TRBD2. The CDR3 contains 16 residues. V gave up 1 base and J gave up 1 base; unmatched junction bases: 5. Germline loops: CDR1 SGHDT, CDR2 YYEEEE. The CDR3 coding sequence is TGTGCCAGCAGCTTGAGTACGACTAGCGGCACAGATACGCAGTATTTT. Its protein product is CASSLSTTSGTDTQYF.

This clone has more than one count but fewer than ten. The J gene is TRBJ2-7, the V gene TRBV6-5; 7 bases fit TRBD1. CDR1 is MNHEY and CDR2 is SVGAGI in the germline V gene. The CDR3 runs to 14 residues. Trimming at V came to 2 bases and at J to 3 bases, leaving 4 bases not matched to a gene. The CDR3 reads CASSYKGQLYEQYF. The CDR3 nucleotides are TGTGCCAGCAGTTACAAGGGACAGCTCTACGAGCAGTACTTC.

This chain links TRBV6-7 with TRBJ1-3, with a tentative D call TRBD1 (6 bases). TRBV6-7 carries the ORF label, with uncertain function. The V end lost 5 bases, the J end lost 0 bases, and 14 bases lay between the germline ends. The CDR3 covers 16 residues. The CDR3 sequence: CASSPRGSSSGNTIYF. CDR3 nucleotides: TGTGCCAGCAGTCCCAGGGGATCGAGCTCTGGAAACACCATATATTTT.

V gene TRBV11-2 combines with J gene TRBJ2-3; D remains ambiguous. CDR1 is SGHAT, CDR2 FQNNGV, per germline. The CDR3 totals 15 residues. Trimming pared 1 base from V and 0 bases from J, leaving 8 bases between. CDR3 protein: CASSLAGRSTDTQYF. The CDR3 DNA reads TGTGCCAGCAGCTTAGCTGGCAGAAGCACAGATACGCAGTATTTT. The full variable domain, rest sourced from reference TRBV11-2 and TRBJ2-3, is EAGVAQSPRYKIIEKRQSVAFWCNPISGHATLYWYQQILGQGPKLLIQFQNNGVVDDSQLPKDRFSAERLKGVDSTLKIQPAKLEDSAVYLCASSLAGRSTDTQYFGPGTRLTVL.

The genes are TRBV2 and TRBJ2-1; D might be TRBD2 (6 bases). Germline-derived CDR1 and CDR2 are SNHLY and FYNNEI. The V and J ends lost 6 bases and 7 bases respectively, with 10 bases between them. CDR3 length equals 12 residues. CDR3 protein: CASRAGRNEQFF. The CDR3 DNA follows: TGTGCCAGCAGGGCGGGGAGGAATGAGCAGTTCTTC.

The chain has TRBV18 and TRBJ2-1, with 9 bases identical to TRBD2. Trimming took 2 bases from V and 9 from J; bases not matched to a gene: 14. The CDR3 loop spans 17 amino acids. CDR1 and CDR2 from the germline V gene are KGHSH and LQKENI. CDR3: CASSPKDRLAETFEQFF. CDR3 bases: TGTGCCAGCTCACCAAAAGATAGACTAGCGGAAACCTTTGAGCAGTTCTTC.

This clone was picked up one time. This rearrangement joins TRBV4-2 to TRBJ2-7, with a weak D call TRBD2 (6 bases). Germline V CDR1 and CDR2: LGHNA, YNFKEQ. The CDR3 length is 14 residues. Trimming shortened V by 1 base and J by 5 bases, and 12 bases separated the two germline ends. CDR3 amino acids: CASSQVILANEQYF. CDR3 nucleotide sequence: TGTGCCAGCAGCCAAGTAATACTAGCAAACGAGCAGTACTTC.

The rearrangement uses TRBV5-4 and TRBJ2-7; 8 positions match TRBD1. The CDR3 spans 14 residues. The V segment lost 4 bases and the J segment 0 bases; nucleotides outside the gene matches: 3. CDR1 is SGHNT and CDR2 is YYREEE in the germline V gene (reference sequence). DNA of the CDR3: TGTGCCAGCAGCCGGGGACAGGACTCCTACGAGCAGTACTTC. Amino acids: CASSRGQDSYEQYF. The full variable domain, in which reference TRBV5-4 and TRBJ2-7 provide the parts outside the CDR3, is ETGVTQSPTHLIKTRGQQVTLRCSSQSGHNTVSWYQQALGQGPQFIFQYYREEENGRGNFPPRFSGLQFPNYSSELNVNALELDDSALYLCASSRGQDSYEQYFGPGTRLTVT.